These 25 T cell receptor beta chains share one sample of origin, sequenced in a study of blood T cell repertoires in COVID-19. TCRdb keeps only in-frame clones here, not all; method: immunoSEQ multiplex PCR. The table includes some 29,000 clones, 89% detected once. The specimen sequenced was peripheral blood. The receptors shown here come from a human donor in a cohort sampled during active COVID-19.

This clone was counted between two and nine times. The chain uses TRBV28 and TRBJ1-2, with D tentatively TRBD1 (5 bases). Per the germline V gene, CDR1 is MDHEN and CDR2 is SYDVKM. Between the trimmed V and J ends, which lost 5 bases and 0 bases, there was a span of 10 bases. The CDR3 has 14 amino acids. Written as DNA, the CDR3 is TGTGCCAGCAGTGCCGGGGGAACTAACTATGGCTACACCTTC. This codes for CASSAGGTNYGYTF.

The CDR3 spells CASSLTGGNTEAFF. The DNA of the CDR3 is TGTGCCAGCAGCTTGACAGGGGGTAACACTGAAGCTTTCTTT. The rearrangement links TRBV6-6 to TRBJ1-1; 9 nucleotides match TRBD1. CDR3 length: 14 residues. Germline V lookup: CDR1 MNHNY, CDR2 SVGAGI (reference sequence). Trimming cost V 6 bases and J 2 bases; bases outside gene matches: 4.

V usage is TRBV5-1 and J usage is TRBJ2-2, with TRBD2 identical over 11 bases. The length of the CDR3 is 16 residues. V lost 3 bases and J lost 4; bases outside the gene matches: 5. Germline loops: CDR1 SGHRS, CDR2 YFSETQ. This chain's CDR3 is CASSSLTSGATGELFF. The CDR3 nucleotides are TGCGCCAGCAGCTCCTTGACTAGCGGGGCCACCGGGGAGCTGTTTTTT.

The chain couples TRBV28 to TRBJ2-1; perhaps TRBD1 as D (5 bases). The CDR3 is 12 amino acids. V lost 6 bases and J 12 bases, leaving 15 bases between the germline ends. CDR1 and CDR2 (germline): MDHEN, SYDVKM. CDR3 region: CASSPGFLGQFF. The CDR3 bases are TGTGCCAGCAGCCCAGGGTTTCTAGGGCAGTTCTTC.

The rearrangement links TRBV7-2 to TRBJ2-3; TRBD2 agrees at 8 bases. This CDR3 region has 15 residues. V shed 1 base, J shed 5 bases, and the junction held 5 bases outside the gene matches. Germline V gene data show CDR1 as SGHTA and CDR2 as FQGNSA. The CDR3 DNA reads as TGTGCCAGCAGCTTAGTTGGCGGGGGGCGAGATACGCAGTATTTT. This translates into CASSLVGGGRDTQYF.

This clone showed up just a few times. J is TRBJ2-7 and V is TRBV6-5, with a possible D match to TRBD1 (5 bases). The CDR3 runs 14 residues. The germline gives CDR1 MNHEY, CDR2 SVGAGI. V lost 6 bases, J lost 0 bases, and 12 bases lay in between. Written as DNA, the CDR3 is TGTGCCAGCAGCTCCCCTGACAGCTCCTACGAGCAGTACTTC. Amino acids: CASSSPDSSYEQYF.

The CDR3 DNA reads TGCGCCAGCAGCTTGGCGGGACTAGCGAAAGGCTCCTACAATGAGCAGTTCTTC. Translation: CASSLAGLAKGSYNEQFF. The rearrangement joins TRBV5-1 to TRBJ2-1; 10 nucleotides align to TRBD2. V gave up 0 bases and J gave up 0 bases; unmatched junction bases: 6. Per the germline V gene, CDR1 is SGHRS and CDR2 is YFSETQ. The CDR3 sequence is 18 residues long.

This sequence joins TRBV4-3 and TRBJ2-1, with 10 bases identical to TRBD2. The CDR3 is made up of 15 amino acids. V dropped 0 bases and J dropped 8; count of bases not matched to a gene: 4. Germline assignment: CDR1 LGHNA and CDR2 YSLEER. In DNA, the CDR3 is TGCGCCAGCAGCCAAGAGCCAGCGGGGGGGGATGAGCAGTTCTTC. Amino acid sequence: CASSQEPAGGDEQFF.

This sequence joins TRBV2 and TRBJ2-3; possible D gene TRBD1, 6 bases. Trimming shortened V by 6 bases and J by 3 bases, and 16 bases separated the two germline ends. This CDR3 has 15 residues. Germline V gene data show CDR1 as SNHLY and CDR2 as FYNNEI. CDR3 sequence reads: CASSGQSQKTDTQYF. DNA for the CDR3: TGTGCCAGCAGCGGACAGTCCCAGAAGACAGATACGCAGTATTTT.

The chain employs TRBV11-3 and TRBJ1-1, with 10 bases aligning to TRBD1. The CDR3 covers 15 residues. Germline trimming cut 1 base from V and 5 bases from J; bases unmatched to any gene: 4. CDR1 SGHNT and CDR2 YENEEA come from the germline V gene. CDR3: CASSLGQGARTEAFF. For the CDR3, the DNA is TGTGCCAGCAGCTTAGGACAGGGGGCGCGAACTGAAGCTTTCTTT.

This chain uses TRBV25-1 with TRBJ2-2; maybe TRBD1 (6 bases). The CDR3 spans 17 residues. The germline V gene has CDR1 MGHDK and CDR2 SYGVNS. V lost 4 bases, J lost 0 bases, and 15 bases lay in between. CDR3 residues: CASSVSTGHPNTGELFF. CDR3 coding DNA: TGTGCCAGCAGTGTGTCAACGGGACACCCGAACACCGGGGAGCTGTTTTTT.

This sequence joins TRBV7-2 and TRBJ2-3; 7 bases are shared with TRBD2. Germline lookup yields CDR1 SGHTA and CDR2 FQGNSA. The CDR3 length is 13 residues. J was trimmed by 5 bases and V by 5 bases; bases with no gene match: 4. The CDR3 region has the DNA TGTGCCAGCAGCCGAGGGAGGGGAGATACGCAGTATTTT. Protein: CASSRGRGDTQYF.

This clone was seen only a few times. The chain is built from TRBV7-9 and TRBJ1-6; 9 positions agree with TRBD1. There are 15 residues in the CDR3. Germline lookup yields CDR1 SEHNR and CDR2 FQNEAQ (reference sequence). With V trimmed by 5 bases and J by 9 bases, 8 bases remained unmatched. The CDR3 sequence is CASSGRTGDGSPLHF. CDR3 nucleotides: TGTGCCAGCAGCGGACGGACAGGGGATGGTTCACCCCTCCACTTT.

This clone occurred once. The chain uses TRBV11-1 and TRBJ2-1; D is unresolved. Trimming left V 5 bases short and J 8 bases short, with 10 bases between. The CDR3 spans 12 residues. Germline assignment: CDR1 SGHAT and CDR2 FQDESV (reference sequence). For the CDR3, the DNA is TGTGCCAGCAGCCGTGGGCCGTATGAGCAGTTCTTC. Translating it yields CASSRGPYEQFF. Based on the CDR3 plus reference TRBV11-1 and TRBJ2-1, the full variable domain is EAEVAQSPRYKITEKSQAVAFWCDPISGHATLYWYRQILGQGPELLVQFQDESVVDDSQLPKDRFSAERLKGVDSTLKIQPAELGDSAMYLCASSRGPYEQFFGPGTRLTVL.

V usage is TRBV11-2 and J usage is TRBJ1-2; 9 nucleotides align to TRBD1. Germline CDR1 SGHAT, CDR2 FQNNGV. The CDR3 totals 15 residues. Trimming at V came to 7 bases and at J to 1 base, leaving 7 bases not matched to a gene. CDR3 bases: TGTGCCAGCAACTCGAACAGGGGGCTTAACTATGGCTACACCTTC. Translated: CASNSNRGLNYGYTF.

The J gene is TRBJ2-7, the V gene TRBV13, with 11 bases lining up with TRBD1. The CDR3 has 21 amino acids. The V segment lost 4 bases and the J segment 2 bases; nucleotides outside the gene matches: 22. Germline V gene data show CDR1 as PRHDT and CDR2 as FYEKMQ (reference sequence). CDR3 nucleotides: TGTGCCAGCAGCTCCAGAGGACAGGGGGCCGGTGGGGTCATTCTCCCCTACGAGCAGTACTTC. As protein: CASSSRGQGAGGVILPYEQYF.

The chain recombines TRBV23-1 with TRBJ2-3; 7 bases are shared with TRBD2. TRBV23-1 is identified as an open reading frame with a role that is uncertain. The V segment lost 2 bases and the J segment 2 bases; nucleotides outside the gene matches: 1. This CDR3 is built from 14 residues. DNA of the CDR3: TGCGCCAGCAGTCAAGGGGGGGTCACAGATACGCAGTATTTT. Translated, it gives CASSQGGVTDTQYF.

V gene TRBV6-5 combines with J gene TRBJ1-1; TRBD1 agrees at 7 bases. CDR3 size: 14 residues. V lost 4 bases, J lost 5 bases, and 7 bases stayed unmatched. Germline V gene sequence: CDR1 MNHEY, CDR2 SVGAGI. CDR3 protein: CASSLTGRRTEAFF. CDR3 DNA: TGTGCCAGCAGTTTGACAGGGCGCCGAACTGAAGCTTTCTTT.

In this sample, this clone turned up a few times. The genes are TRBV10-3 and TRBJ1-2; D is perhaps TRBD1 (6 bases). Germline CDR1 ENHRY, CDR2 SYGVKD. The V gene lost 2 bases and the J gene lost 0 bases, with 13 bases spanning the gap. The CDR3 sequence is 16 residues long. CDR3 sequence: CAISERLAGANYGYTF. In DNA, the CDR3 is TGTGCCATCAGTGAGCGTTTGGCAGGGGCTAACTATGGCTACACCTTC.

This clone came up once. The chain uses TRBV6-5 and TRBJ2-7; no clear D. V was trimmed by 2 bases and J by 0 bases, leaving 11 bases between them. The CDR3 has 15 amino acids. Germline V gives CDR1 MNHEY, CDR2 SVGAGI. The CDR3, as DNA: TGTGCCAGCAGTTACAGCAGGCGAATCTCCTACGAGCAGTACTTC. This gives the protein CASSYSRRISYEQYF.

This clone was recorded once. V gene TRBV19 combines with J gene TRBJ1-2; tentative D call: TRBD1 (5 bases). The CDR3 consists of 14 residues. CDR1 LNHDA and CDR2 SQIVND come from the germline V gene (reference sequence). Trimming stripped 1 base from V and 3 bases from J, with 9 bases between. In nucleotides, the CDR3 is TGTGCCAGTAGTATAGTCTCCAGGGACTATGGCTACACCTTC. Amino acid sequence: CASSIVSRDYGYTF. The entire variable domain, with the rest obtained from reference TRBV19 and TRBJ1-2, is as follows: DGGITQSPKYLFRKEGQNVTLSCEQNLNHDAMYWYRQDPGQGLRLIYYSQIVNDFQKGDIAEGYSVSREKKESFPLTVTSAQKNPTAFYLCASSIVSRDYGYTFGSGTRLTVV.

J is TRBJ2-4 and V is TRBV7-9; 15 bases align to TRBD2. J gave up 0 bases and V 8 bases, and 5 bases lay outside the gene matches. The germline CDR1 and CDR2 sequences are SEHNR and FQNEAQ (reference sequence). CDR3 length: 17 amino acids. The CDR3 reads CASAGLAGGLAKNIQYF. The DNA for the CDR3 is TGTGCCAGCGCGGGACTAGCGGGGGGACTAGCCAAAAACATTCAGTACTTC.

In its sample, this clone was seen once. This chain links TRBV7-9 with TRBJ2-7, with 7 bases lining up with TRBD1. CDR3 length: 14 amino acids. Germline lookup yields CDR1 SEHNR and CDR2 FQNEAQ (reference sequence). V shed 5 bases and J 6 bases; nucleotides not matched to a gene: 10. CDR3 amino acids: CASSPRQGRSEQYF. The CDR3 coding sequence is TGTGCCAGCAGCCCCCGACAGGGACGGAGCGAGCAGTACTTC.

This clone was counted between two and nine times. This chain joins TRBV19 and TRBJ1-1, with 7 bases that match TRBD1. This CDR3 is built from 12 residues. Trimming at V came to 6 bases and at J to 3 bases, leaving 1 base not matched to a gene. The germline V gene has CDR1 LNHDA and CDR2 SQIVND (reference sequence). CDR3 sequence reads: CASRTGDTEAFF. DNA for the CDR3: TGTGCCAGTAGAACAGGGGACACTGAAGCTTTCTTT.

J is TRBJ1-3 and V is TRBV7-2; 9 bases are shared with TRBD1. The CDR3 runs 15 residues. J lost 2 bases, V lost 3 bases, and 2 bases had no gene match. Germline CDR1 is SGHTA and CDR2 is FQGNSA. CDR3 amino acids: CASSFTGGPGNTIYF. CDR3 nucleotide sequence: TGTGCCAGCAGCTTTACAGGGGGCCCTGGAAACACCATATATTTT. The variable domain in full, with the rest retrieved from reference TRBV7-2 and TRBJ1-3, is GAGVSQSPSNKVTEKGKDVELRCDPISGHTALYWYRQSLGQGLEFLIYFQGNSAPDKSGLPSDRFSAERTGGSVSTLTIQRTQQEDSAVYLCASSFTGGPGNTIYFGEGSWLTVV.